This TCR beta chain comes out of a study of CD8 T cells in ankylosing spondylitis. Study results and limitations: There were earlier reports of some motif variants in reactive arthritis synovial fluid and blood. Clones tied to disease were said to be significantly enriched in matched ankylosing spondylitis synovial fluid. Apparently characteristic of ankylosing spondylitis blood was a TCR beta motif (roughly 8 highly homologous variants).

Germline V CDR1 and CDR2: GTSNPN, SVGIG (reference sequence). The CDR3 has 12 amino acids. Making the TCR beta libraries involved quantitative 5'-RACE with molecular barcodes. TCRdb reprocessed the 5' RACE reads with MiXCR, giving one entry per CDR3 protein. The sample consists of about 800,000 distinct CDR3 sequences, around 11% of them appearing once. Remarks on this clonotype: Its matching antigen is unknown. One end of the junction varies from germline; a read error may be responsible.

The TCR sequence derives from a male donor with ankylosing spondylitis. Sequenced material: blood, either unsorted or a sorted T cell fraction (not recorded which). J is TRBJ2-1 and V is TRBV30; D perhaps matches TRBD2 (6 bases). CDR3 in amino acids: CSSAGNSNEQFF. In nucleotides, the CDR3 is TGCTCGTCAGCGGGCAACAGCAATGAGCAGTTCTTC.